This TCR beta chain originates from a study of response to subunit inactivated influenza vaccine (dated by TCRdb to 2017 to 2018). The study in broad terms: Deep quantitative T cell receptor repertoire profiling was used in the study to track responses to a trivalent subunit inactivated influenza vaccine.

Germline trimming amounts to 6 bases on V and 2 bases on J, with 6 as the count of junction bases outside the gene matches. The CDR3 sequence holds 14 residues, the cysteine and phenylalanine included. The DNA shown is the 42-base CDR3, in frame from base 1. The research as a whole found: The authors proposed that each seasonal influenza vaccination may bring in only a limited number of new T cells.

Preparation of the library involved RT-PCR. The listed sequencing device is Illumina HiSeq 2500. TCRdb reanalyzed the raw reads on its own, using fastp at Q25 for trimming and MiXCR for clone calling, and kept in-frame beta chains. For every CDR3 protein sequence, its rows merge into one entry that carries the most common genes and DNA. The sample includes around 600,000 distinct CDR3 sequences, with about 10% observed a single time. The ten largest clones represent about 11% of the sample. A remark on this clonotype: Its antigen remains unidentified. Base qualities are not at hand, and no much larger clone is one base apart.

In addition, the sample was reused for a study of T cells expressing NK-cell markers. As described in the second report: TCR beta cDNA libraries were prepared using 5'RACE template switching, which introduced a universal primer site and unique molecular identifiers. In sorted CD3+CD56+NKG2C+, CD3+CD56+NKG2C- and CD3+CD56-NKG2C+ T-cell subsets from several donors, TCR beta-chain repertoires were profiled. Of the eight sequenced donors, seven were found to be HCMV-seropositive and one was found to be HCMV-seronegative. To restrict sorting to alphabetaTCR-expressing T cells, an anti-gammadeltaTCR antibody was added in several experiments. In over five donors, the dominant CD3+CD56+NKG2C+ clonotypes were among the top 10 CD8+ clonotypes and accounted for about 1.0-7.5% of CD8+ T cells. Those dominant clonotypes were again the most abundant among CD3+CD56-NKG2C+ cells in a handful of donors, at about 28.3-60.1%. It remained unclear whether the expanded NKG2C-expressing T cell clones were specific for HCMV antigens. Randomly selected healthy volunteers, three men and five women, were used as the eight sequenced donors. HCMV-specific IgG was detected in serum with a commercial ELISA kit to determine HCMV serostatus. Peripheral blood mononuclear cells were isolated from blood by Ficoll density gradient centrifugation. For a handful of donors, unsorted PBMC were also used to sequence bulk peripheral blood T-cell repertoires. Synthesis of cDNA was primed from the TCR beta constant segment and was followed by two consecutive PCR amplification steps. The libraries were sequenced on Illumina HiSeq 2000/2500, MiSeq or NextSeq, producing 2 x 150 bp reads. MIGEC was used to demultiplex reads and group reads by UMI, and MiTCR was used to assemble and quantify clonotypes. To exclude erroneous sequences, only TCR cDNA sequences supported by at least two reads were retained. Downstream repertoire analysis used the tcR package, and clonotypes were matched across fractions by CDR3 nucleotide sequence plus V segment. VDJmatch was used to annotate antigen specificity against VDJdb, with one amino acid substitution in CDR3 allowed.

Material: PBMCs from blood, obtained on the day of vaccination. The rearranged chain carries TRBV12-3 or TRBV12-4 and TRBJ2-5; 7 junctional bases match TRBD1. This TCR was sampled from a man between 50 and 59 years old who received an inactivated influenza vaccine. Donor details come from another sample of the same person, matched by shared clones. The nucleotide sequence is TGTGCCAGCAGGACCGGGACAGCGCAAGAGACCCAGTACTTC. It translates to CASRTGTAQETQYF.